The entry below gives a single T cell receptor (beta chain) sequence along with its context. Its specificity is unknown. Only in-frame clones appear in the TCRdb table, and some are missing; sequencing was by immunoSEQ multiplex PCR. The sample has 95,000 to 120,000 clones; about nine tenths are singletons. The sample comes from a study of a mutant IDH1 vaccine in newly diagnosed glioma. Study as a whole: Investigators started vaccination 4-6 weeks after radiotherapy alone, or with temozolomide cycles. Patients got radiotherapy, temozolomide, or both beforehand, and most got both.

Noted time point: week 11, during vaccination. Topical imiquimod accompanied each vaccine dose, which consisted of 300 ug of mutant IDH1 20-mer peptide. Each donor presented with a new WHO grade 3 or 4 astrocytoma that tested IDH1-mutant and showed ATRX loss. The clonotype was recovered from a woman in her forties or fifties with glioma. The sequences come from PBMCs, collected from a glioma patient whose treatment included an IDH1 peptide vaccine.

CDR3 region: CASSIYARGSNQPQHF. CDR3 coding DNA: TGTGCCAGTAGTATCTACGCCCGGGGGAGCAATCAGCCCCAGCATTTT. V is TRBV19 and J is TRBJ1-5; D is possibly TRBD1 (5 bases). Trimming cost V 3 bases and J 1 base, with 13 bases left between them. The CDR3 sequence is 16 residues long. Germline assignment: CDR1 LNHDA and CDR2 SQIVND (reference sequence).